Following are 23 T cell receptor beta chains from one sample sequenced in a study of identifying expanded T cells in peripheral blood. Using immunoSEQ multiplex PCR, the repertoire was profiled, and TCRdb retains in-frame clones only, with some absent. The table lists some 120,000 clones, roughly 84% of them singletons. The sample taken for sequencing was blood. These TCRs come from a person between 18 and 75 years old in good health.

V gene TRBV27 combines with J gene TRBJ1-1; perhaps TRBD1 as D (5 bases). The length of the CDR3 is 14 residues. Germline values: CDR1 MNHEY, CDR2 SMNVEV (reference sequence). Trimming left V 7 bases short and J 4 bases short, with 16 bases between. This CDR3 reads CASTKGPYLTEAFF. The CDR3 DNA follows: TGTGCCAGCACCAAGGGACCATACCTCACTGAAGCTTTCTTT.

This clone was counted a few times. The gene calls are TRBV6-6 and TRBJ1-2, with D possibly matching TRBD1 (5 bases). V dropped 2 bases and J dropped 3 bases, with 7 bases sitting between them. CDR1 is MNHNY and CDR2 is SVGAGI in the germline V gene (reference sequence). The CDR3 runs 13 residues. CDR3: CASSYPGDYGYTF. CDR3 nucleotide sequence: TGTGCCAGCAGTTACCCGGGGGACTATGGCTACACCTTC.

This chain connects TRBV2 to TRBJ2-7; D gene ambiguous. Germline V gives CDR1 SNHLY, CDR2 FYNNEI. The CDR3 is 14 residues long. Trimming cost V 5 bases and J 2 bases, with 13 bases left between them. This CDR3 is CASSRQTRPYEQYF. DNA of the CDR3: TGTGCCAGCAGTCGACAAACCCGGCCCTACGAGCAGTACTTC.

The V call is TRBV5-4, the J call TRBJ1-2; 9 nucleotides match TRBD1. CDR1 and CDR2 from the germline V gene are SGHNT and YYREEE (reference sequence). V dropped 5 bases and J dropped 7; count of bases not matched to a gene: 12. CDR3 size: 15 residues. The CDR3 sequence: CASSFHQDRGIGYTF. In DNA, the CDR3 is TGTGCCAGCAGTTTCCACCAAGACAGGGGGATTGGCTACACCTTC.

This clone occurred once. The chain recombines TRBV7-9 with TRBJ2-7, with a possible D match to TRBD2 (5 bases). Germline assignment: CDR1 SEHNR and CDR2 FQNEAQ (reference sequence). The V end was cut by 5 bases, the J end by 6 bases, with 11 bases between. There are 12 residues in the CDR3. The CDR3 reads CASSPTRGEQYF. The CDR3 DNA reads TGTGCCAGCAGCCCCACCCGGGGCGAGCAGTACTTC.

This sequence joins TRBV27 and TRBJ1-1, with 12 bases matching TRBD1. V lost 5 bases to trimming and J lost 11 bases; unmatched junction nucleotides: 6. Germline values: CDR1 MNHEY, CDR2 SMNVEV (reference sequence). This CDR3 is built from 13 residues. The CDR3 sequence: CASSLGTGGRAFF. DNA of the CDR3: TGTGCCAGCAGTCTAGGGACAGGGGGCCGGGCTTTCTTT.

The chain links TRBV25-1 to TRBJ2-5, with D possibly called TRBD1 or TRBD2 (5 bases each). Germline CDR1 and CDR2: MGHDK and SYGVNS. This CDR3 is 12 amino acids long. Trimming pared 10 bases from V and 2 bases from J, leaving 11 bases between. Here the CDR3 DNA reads TGTGCCACGGGACCCGGGCAAGAGACCCAGTACTTC. Translating gives CATGPGQETQYF.

The chain employs TRBV7-6 and TRBJ1-1; D unresolved. Deletions cut 4 bases from V and 1 base from J, with 10 bases between. The CDR3 runs to 14 residues. Germline lookup yields CDR1 SGHVS and CDR2 FNYEAQ. The CDR3 protein is CASSSSTGNTEAFF. CDR3 nucleotide sequence: TGTGCCAGCAGCTCATCGACGGGGAACACTGAAGCTTTCTTT.

The genes are TRBV6-1 and TRBJ2-7; possible D gene TRBD2, 5 bases. Germline CDR1 reads MNHNS; CDR2 reads SASEGT. The CDR3 has 14 amino acids. V was cut by 11 bases and J by 0 bases, with 17 bases left in between. Here the CDR3 DNA reads TGTGCCGGGAGCAGCCAGTCTGGCTCCTACGAGCAGTACTTC. Translating it yields CAGSSQSGSYEQYF.

Turning to this clone: One junction end disagrees with the germline gene, perhaps due to a read error. The genes are TRBV30 and TRBJ1-2; the D is unclear. The CDR3 is 11 residues long. Germline V gives CDR1 GTSNPN, CDR2 SVGIG (reference sequence). CDR3 amino acids: CAWSVNFGYTF. As DNA, the CDR3 is TGTGCCTGGAGTGTAAACTTTGGCTACACCTTC.

The rearrangement uses TRBV5-1 and TRBJ1-2; 7 bases match TRBD1. This CDR3 is 16 amino acids long. Germline-derived CDR1 and CDR2 are SGHRS and YFSETQ. V shed 5 bases, J shed 4 bases, and the junction held 14 bases outside the gene matches. The DNA for the CDR3 is TGCGCCAGCAGATCCATAGGGGGCGGAGAGAGCTATGGCTACACCTTC. It translates to CASRSIGGGESYGYTF. The full variable domain, its missing parts supplied by reference TRBV5-1 and TRBJ1-2, is KAGVTQTPRYLIKTRGQQVTLSCSPISGHRSVSWYQQTPGQGLQFLFEYFSETQRNKGNFPGRFSGRQFSNSRSEMNVSTLELGDSALYLCASRSIGGGESYGYTFGSGTRLTVV.

The chain joins TRBV7-2 to TRBJ2-7; TRBD2 aligns across 13 bases. The V segment lost 2 bases and the J segment 2 bases; nucleotides outside the gene matches: 6. Germline-derived CDR1 and CDR2 are SGHTA and FQGNSA. The CDR3 consists of 17 residues. CDR3 in DNA: TGTGCCAGCAGCTTAAGCACTAGCGGGGGGGCTACCTACGAGCAGTACTTC. It codes for CASSLSTSGGATYEQYF.

The rearrangement links TRBV6-4 to TRBJ2-1; D might be TRBD1 (6 bases). Trimming shortened V by 2 bases and J by 7 bases, and 12 bases separated the two germline ends. This CDR3 has 14 amino acids. Germline assignment: CDR1 MRHNA and CDR2 SNTAGT. The CDR3, as DNA: TGTGCCAGCAGTGACACGGACAGAAATAATGAGCAGTTCTTC. It yields the protein CASSDTDRNNEQFF.

The rearrangement uses TRBV27 and TRBJ1-1; no reliable D call. There are 12 residues in the CDR3. Germline CDR1 MNHEY, CDR2 SMNVEV (reference sequence). Deletions cut 2 bases from V and 10 bases from J, with 11 bases between. CDR3 loop: CASSLPTARAFF. DNA for the CDR3: TGTGCCAGCAGTTTACCCACGGCCAGAGCTTTCTTT.

The chain uses TRBV15 and TRBJ1-5, with TRBD1 matching 11 bases. Germline V CDR1 and CDR2: LNHNV, YYDKDF (reference sequence). With 3 bases clipped from V and 6 bases from J, the junction kept 16 bases outside the gene matches. The length of the CDR3 is 19 residues. CDR3 nucleotides: TGTGCCACCAGCAGGAGCTTCCTACGGACAGGGGGCCGGGGTCAGCCCCAGCATTTT. This codes for CATSRSFLRTGGRGQPQHF. The complete variable domain, with remaining parts taken from reference TRBV15 and TRBJ1-5, reads DAMVIQNPRYQVTQFGKPVTLSCSQTLNHNVMYWYQQKSSQAPKLLFHYYDKDFNNEADTPDNFQSRRPNTSFCFLDIRSPGLGDTAMYLCATSRSFLRTGGRGQPQHFGDGTRLSIL.

This chain connects TRBV2 to TRBJ2-5; no clear D. Matching the DNA end better, TRBJ2-7 makes the J call doubtful. The V gene's germline CDR1 is SNHLY and CDR2 FYNNEI. The CDR3 contains 12 residues. CDR3 loop: CASRRTLNEQYF. The CDR3 DNA reads as TGTGCCAGCAGACGGACCCTAAACGAGCAGTACTTC.

This chain connects TRBV5-4 to TRBJ2-2, with D possibly TRBD2 on 5 matching bases. The CDR3 totals 16 residues. Germline V lookup: CDR1 SGHNT, CDR2 YYREEE (reference sequence). Trimming cost V 3 bases and J 1 base, with 13 bases left between them. The DNA for the CDR3 is TGTGCCAGCAGCTCAATCGGACTGAGGAACACCGGGGAGCTGTTTTTT. Amino acid sequence: CASSSIGLRNTGELFF.

The rearrangement links TRBV6-1 to TRBJ1-3; possible D gene TRBD1, 6 bases. There are 14 residues in the CDR3. CDR1 MNHNS and CDR2 SASEGT come from the germline V gene. Trimming pared 6 bases from V and 15 bases from J, leaving 24 bases between. The CDR3 DNA reads TGTGCCAGCAGCCTCGAAACAGTCGACAGGCTGGCATATTTT. Amino acid sequence: CASSLETVDRLAYF.

The gene calls are TRBV29-1 and TRBJ2-3; no clear D. The CDR3 covers 14 residues. Trimming removed 7 bases from V and 2 bases from J, with 16 bases in between. Germline CDR1 is SQVTM and CDR2 is ANQGSEA. CDR3 nucleotide sequence: TGCAGCGCCCGCCGTGGGCAGGTCACAGATACGCAGTATTTT. As protein: CSARRGQVTDTQYF.

This chain joins TRBV9 and TRBJ1-6; D not certain. The CDR3 length is 14 residues. Germline V gene data show CDR1 as SGDLS and CDR2 as YYNGEE. V was pared by 0 bases and J by 9 bases, with 10 bases between. CDR3 sequence (DNA): TGTGCCAGCAGCGTAGTGCCGATTGGTTCACCCCTCCACTTT. Its translation is CASSVVPIGSPLHF.

The chain is built from TRBV28 and TRBJ1-2, with D possibly being TRBD1 (6 bases). Germline V lookup: CDR1 MDHEN, CDR2 SYDVKM. The CDR3 extends over 15 amino acids. Deletions cut 6 bases from V and 8 bases from J, with 22 bases between. This chain's CDR3 is CASSLDGGGAKGYTF. CDR3 in DNA: TGTGCCAGCAGCCTCGATGGGGGCGGGGCGAAGGGCTACACCTTC.

J is TRBJ1-5 and V is TRBV7-2; D not certain. The germline gives CDR1 SGHTA, CDR2 FQGNSA. V lost 5 bases, J lost 3 bases, and 14 bases lay in between. The CDR3 length is 15 residues. This chain's CDR3 is CASSIGLGYNQPQHF. The CDR3 DNA reads as TGTGCCAGCAGCATAGGGTTAGGATACAATCAGCCCCAGCATTTT. The entire variable domain, with the rest obtained from reference TRBV7-2 and TRBJ1-5, is as follows: GAGVSQSPSNKVTEKGKDVELRCDPISGHTALYWYRQSLGQGLEFLIYFQGNSAPDKSGLPSDRFSAERTGGSVSTLTIQRTQQEDSAVYLCASSIGLGYNQPQHFGDGTRLSIL.

This chain uses TRBV5-1 with TRBJ2-7; D remains unclear. Germline CDR1 is SGHRS and CDR2 is YFSETQ. The CDR3 sequence is 14 residues long. V dropped 0 bases and J dropped 0 bases, with 7 bases sitting between them. The CDR3, as DNA: TGCGCCAGCAGCTTGGTTCCGGGCTCCTACGAGCAGTACTTC. It encodes CASSLVPGSYEQYF. The variable domain in full, completed from reference TRBV5-1 and TRBJ2-7, reads KAGVTQTPRYLIKTRGQQVTLSCSPISGHRSVSWYQQTPGQGLQFLFEYFSETQRNKGNFPGRFSGRQFSNSRSEMNVSTLELGDSALYLCASSLVPGSYEQYFGPGTRLTVT.